One and the same sample provided the 24 T cell receptor beta chains below, sequenced in a study of T-cell reconstitution after alpha-beta-depleted transplantation in children (dated by TCRdb to about 2016). The library relied on PCR. Sequencing instrument: Illumina HiSeq 2500. Molecular barcoding was employed in the preparation of TCR libraries, with unique molecular identifiers being used to normalize TCRbeta repertoire quantification. TCRdb reprocessed the public reads (quality trimming at Q25 with fastp, clone calling with MiXCR) and kept in-frame beta chains. Under each unique CDR3 protein, matching rows form one entry showing the most common genes and DNA. This sample comprises about 610,000 distinct CDR3 sequences, approximately 10% of them detected only once. 4% to 5% of the sample belongs to the ten largest clones. This material consisted of PBMCs from the stem cell graft donor, taken from the stem cell graft. These receptors were obtained from a human donor who donated a stem cell graft to a child with acute myeloid leukemia.

V usage is TRBV24-1 and J usage is TRBJ2-1; 12 positions agree with TRBD2. J lost 7 bases, V lost 3 bases, and 6 bases had no gene match. Germline V gives CDR1 KGHDR, CDR2 SFDVKD. This CDR3 comprises 16 residues. The CDR3 DNA sequence: TGTGCCACCAGTGATACTAGCGGGAGGTATTTGAATGAGCAGTTCTTC. It translates to CATSDTSGRYLNEQFF.

This clonotype was observed a handful of times. The CDR3 sequence: CASSQERKFYNEQFF. The CDR3 DNA follows: TGTGCCAGCAGCCAAGAGCGCAAATTCTACAATGAGCAGTTCTTC. The chain joins TRBV3-1 to TRBJ2-1; no clear D gene. Deletions cut 0 bases from V and 3 bases from J, with 9 bases between. Germline values: CDR1 LGHDT, CDR2 YNNKEL (reference sequence). CDR3 length equals 15 residues.

V gene TRBV12-3 or TRBV12-4 combines with J gene TRBJ1-1, with D possibly being TRBD1 (6 bases). The CDR3 extends over 15 amino acids. V was cut by 1 base and J by 7 bases, with 16 bases left in between. The CDR3 reads CASSLGWTDLGEAFF. The CDR3 nucleotides are TGTGCCAGCAGTTTAGGGTGGACAGATCTGGGTGAAGCTTTCTTT.

This chain joins TRBV11-2 and TRBJ2-7; TRBD1 is a possible D gene (5 bases). The CDR3 covers 15 residues. In germline, CDR1 is SGHAT, CDR2 FQNNGV. V was trimmed by 5 bases and J by 5 bases, leaving 19 bases between them. CDR3 loop: CASSLGSLGHHEQYF. Here the CDR3 DNA reads TGTGCCAGCAGCCTCGGATCCCTGGGGCATCACGAGCAGTACTTC.

The chain has TRBV25-1 and TRBJ2-1, with D hard to call. Germline V gene sequence: CDR1 MGHDK, CDR2 SYGVNS. V was pared by 1 base and J by 8 bases, with 3 bases between. CDR3 size: 11 residues. The CDR3 protein is CASSELDEQFF. The CDR3 nucleotides read TGTGCCAGCAGTGAATTGGATGAGCAGTTCTTC. Filled out from reference TRBV25-1 and TRBJ2-1, the complete variable domain reads EADIYQTPRYLVIGTGKKITLECSQTMGHDKMYWYQQDPGMELHLIHYSYGVNSTEKGDLSSESTVSRIRTEHFPLTLESARPSHTSQYLCASSELDEQFFGPGTRLTVL.

This clonotype was detected many times. The V and J genes are TRBV10-3 and TRBJ2-6; 10 bases fit TRBD2. The CDR3 spans 18 residues. V gave up 3 bases and J gave up 3 bases; unmatched junction bases: 8. The germline V gene has CDR1 ENHRY and CDR2 SYGVKD. CDR3 DNA sequence: TGTGCCATCAGTGACGCTAGCGGGAGAACCTTTGGGGCCAACGTCCTGACTTTC. Amino acid sequence: CAISDASGRTFGANVLTF.

This clonotype was seen a handful of times. The genes are TRBV29-1 and TRBJ1-6, with a tentative D call TRBD1 (6 bases). Germline V CDR1 and CDR2: SQVTM, ANQGSEA. This CDR3 spans 15 amino acids. V lost 6 bases, J lost 9 bases, and 21 bases lay in between. The CDR3 DNA sequence: TGCAGCGTCCTAGAGGACAGATTCTATGGTTCACCCCTCCACTTT. It specifies CSVLEDRFYGSPLHF. Using reference TRBV29-1 and TRBJ1-6 for the parts outside the CDR3, the full variable domain is SAVISQKPSRDICQRGTSLTIQCQVDSQVTMMFWYRQQPGQSLTLIATANQGSEATYESGFVIDKFPISRPNLTFSTLTVSNMSPEDSSIYLCSVLEDRFYGSPLHFGNGTRLTVT.

The genes are TRBV20-1 and TRBJ2-5; 7 bases are shared with TRBD1. Trimming at V came to 4 bases and at J to 2 bases, leaving 16 bases not matched to a gene. Germline CDR1 reads DFQATT; CDR2 reads SNEGSKA (reference sequence). The CDR3 is made up of 17 amino acids. CDR3 nucleotide sequence: TGCAGTGCTACACCAGCGCCCATCCGGGACAGACAAGAGACCCAGTACTTC. Translated, it gives CSATPAPIRDRQETQYF.

This clonotype was observed a handful of times. Here the CDR3 DNA reads TGCGCCAGCAGACCGGGACTCATGGAGAGGACTGAAGCTTTCTTT. Its protein is CASRPGLMERTEAFF. The chain combines TRBV5-1 with TRBJ1-1, with D tentatively TRBD1 (5 bases). V was clipped by 5 bases and J by 5 bases, with 19 bases between them. The germline V gene has CDR1 SGHRS and CDR2 YFSETQ. The CDR3 has 15 residues. The whole variable domain, remainder taken from reference TRBV5-1 and TRBJ1-1, is KAGVTQTPRYLIKTRGQQVTLSCSPISGHRSVSWYQQTPGQGLQFLFEYFSETQRNKGNFPGRFSGRQFSNSRSEMNVSTLELGDSALYLCASRPGLMERTEAFFGQGTRLTVV.

A few counts support this clonotype. The chain combines TRBV29-1 with TRBJ2-3; no clear D. Trimming took 2 bases from V and 6 from J, leaving 12 bases between them. This CDR3 is 13 amino acids long. The germline V gene has CDR1 SQVTM and CDR2 ANQGSEA. The CDR3 sequence is CSVERAFGDTQYF. Written as DNA, the CDR3 is TGCAGCGTTGAAAGGGCCTTCGGGGATACGCAGTATTTT.

The chain has TRBV9 and TRBJ1-2; D is ambiguous. The CDR3 contains 16 residues. Deletions cut 4 bases from V and 4 bases from J, with 20 bases between. Germline V CDR1 and CDR2: SGDLS, YYNGEE. The CDR3 DNA reads as TGTGCCAGCAGCCCCCGTCCGGTGAAGGTTAGCTATGGCTACACCTTC. Translation gives CASSPRPVKVSYGYTF.

With regard to this clonotype: Just one base apart from a much larger clone, this may be a read error. V is TRBV2 and J is TRBJ2-5; either TRBD1 or TRBD2 may supply D (5 bases each). The CDR3 spans 12 residues. Trimming left V 7 bases short and J 1 base short, with 7 bases between. CDR1 is SNHLY, CDR2 FYNNEI, per germline. DNA of the CDR3: TGTGCCAGCATGGGGGTCCAAGAGACCCAGTACTTC. It is translated as CASMGVQETQYF.

The sample holds many counts of this clonotype. The V gene is TRBV24-1, the J gene TRBJ2-3; D not certain. The germline V gene has CDR1 KGHDR and CDR2 SFDVKD. V lost 1 base and J lost 1, with 8 bases in between. The CDR3 is made up of 15 amino acids. The CDR3 is CATSDFKRGTDTQYF. The DNA for the CDR3 is TGTGCCACCAGTGATTTCAAGAGAGGCACAGATACGCAGTATTTT.

There are a few counts of this clonotype. This chain uses TRBV10-3 with TRBJ2-5; 8 bases map to TRBD1. CDR3 length: 14 residues. J was trimmed by 5 bases and V by 2 bases; bases with no gene match: 4. The V gene's germline CDR1 is ENHRY and CDR2 SYGVKD. The CDR3: CAISEPGGRETQYF. DNA for the CDR3: TGTGCCATCAGTGAGCCAGGGGGCAGGGAGACCCAGTACTTC.

This clonotype was observed a few times. The V gene is TRBV20-1, the J gene TRBJ2-5, with D uncertain. The CDR3 extends over 13 amino acids. Germline CDR1 DFQATT, CDR2 SNEGSKA (reference sequence). V lost 0 bases and J lost 4, with 9 bases in between. CDR3 in DNA: TGCAGTGCTAGAGAGATGGTGGGAGAGACCCAGTACTTC. Residues: CSAREMVGETQYF.

The table lists this clonotype with many counts. The rearrangement uses TRBV20-1 and TRBJ1-5, with TRBD1 identical over 7 bases. J gave up 3 bases and V 2 bases, and 7 bases lay outside the gene matches. The CDR3 is made up of 15 amino acids. Germline lookup yields CDR1 DFQATT and CDR2 SNEGSKA (reference sequence). The CDR3 reads CSARPPGQNNQPQHF. In DNA, the CDR3 is TGCAGTGCTAGACCCCCGGGACAGAACAATCAGCCCCAGCATTTT.

This clonotype was seen repeatedly, ten times or more. The CDR3 sequence is CASSLDGQANYGYTF. CDR3 in DNA: TGCGCCAGCAGCCTGGACGGACAGGCTAACTATGGCTACACCTTC. This rearrangement joins TRBV5-1 to TRBJ1-2; 7 bases fit TRBD1. The germline V gene encodes CDR1 SGHRS and CDR2 YFSETQ. The junction had 6 bases not matched to a gene; V was cut back by 4 bases and J by 0 bases. The length of the CDR3 is 15 residues.

The V and J genes are TRBV20-1 and TRBJ2-5; TRBD2 might be the D (6 bases). Germline V gene sequence: CDR1 DFQATT, CDR2 SNEGSKA (reference sequence). V was clipped by 2 bases and J by 1 base, with 11 bases between them. The CDR3 spans 14 residues. This chain's CDR3 is CSARYEGLQETQYF. The CDR3 region has the DNA TGCAGTGCTAGATATGAGGGACTCCAAGAGACCCAGTACTTC.

There are a few counts of this clonotype. The chain joins TRBV18 to TRBJ1-1, with D possibly being TRBD1 (5 bases). Germline V gene lookup returns CDR1 KGHSH and CDR2 LQKENI. This CDR3 region has 14 residues. V dropped 2 bases and J dropped 4 bases, with 11 bases sitting between them. This CDR3 is CASSPFTGGTEAFF. CDR3 sequence (DNA): TGTGCCAGCTCACCATTTACGGGGGGCACTGAAGCTTTCTTT. The complete variable domain, with remaining parts taken from reference TRBV18 and TRBJ1-1, reads NAGVMQNPRHLVRRRGQEARLRCSPMKGHSHVYWYRQLPEEGLKFMVYLQKENIIDESGMPKERFSAEFPKEGPSILRIQQVVRGDSAAYFCASSPFTGGTEAFFGQGTRLTVV.

This clonotype was detected only a few times. V gene TRBV6-4 combines with J gene TRBJ2-1, with TRBD1 matching over 9 bases. There are 14 residues in the CDR3. The germline V gene encodes CDR1 MRHNA and CDR2 SNTAGT. V dropped 0 bases and J dropped 6; count of bases not matched to a gene: 0. This chain's CDR3 is CASSDSTGGNEQFF. The CDR3 DNA reads as TGTGCCAGCAGTGACTCGACAGGGGGCAATGAGCAGTTCTTC.

In its sample, this clonotype was seen many times. The genes are TRBV6-2 or TRBV6-3 and TRBJ2-5; 11 nucleotides line up with TRBD2. The V gene end was trimmed by 5 bases and the J gene end by 1 base; junction bases not matched to a gene: 3. From germline, CDR1 is MNHEY and CDR2 SVGEGT. There are 15 residues in the CDR3. The DNA of the CDR3 is TGTGCCAGCAGTGGACTAGCGGGTTTCCAAGAGACCCAGTACTTC. As protein: CASSGLAGFQETQYF.

The chain has TRBV30 and TRBJ1-5; the match to TRBD1 covers 10 bases. CDR3 size: 14 residues. Germline V gene lookup returns CDR1 GTSNPN and CDR2 SVGIG (reference sequence). V trimming: 2 bases; J trimming: 6 bases; junction bases outside the gene matches: 4. The CDR3 DNA reads TGTGCCTGGAGTAGACAGGGGGCGGGTCAGCCCCAGCATTTT. Translated: CAWSRQGAGQPQHF.

This clonotype was counted only a few times. The rearrangement uses TRBV6-1 and TRBJ2-4, with unresolved D. CDR3 size: 12 residues. Germline values: CDR1 MNHNS, CDR2 SASEGT. V was cut by 5 bases and J by 2 bases, with 4 bases left in between. DNA of the CDR3: TGTGCCAGCAGTAATCCCAAAAACATTCAGTACTTC. Amino acid sequence: CASSNPKNIQYF.

V usage is TRBV20-1 and J usage is TRBJ2-3; TRBD1 might be the D (5 bases). This CDR3 has 10 amino acids. CDR1 and CDR2 (germline): DFQATT, SNEGSKA (reference sequence). Trimming shortened V by 2 bases and J by 11 bases, and 8 bases separated the two germline ends. The CDR3 region is CSARRGRQYF. The CDR3 nucleotides are TGCAGTGCTAGAAGGGGTCGGCAGTATTTT.